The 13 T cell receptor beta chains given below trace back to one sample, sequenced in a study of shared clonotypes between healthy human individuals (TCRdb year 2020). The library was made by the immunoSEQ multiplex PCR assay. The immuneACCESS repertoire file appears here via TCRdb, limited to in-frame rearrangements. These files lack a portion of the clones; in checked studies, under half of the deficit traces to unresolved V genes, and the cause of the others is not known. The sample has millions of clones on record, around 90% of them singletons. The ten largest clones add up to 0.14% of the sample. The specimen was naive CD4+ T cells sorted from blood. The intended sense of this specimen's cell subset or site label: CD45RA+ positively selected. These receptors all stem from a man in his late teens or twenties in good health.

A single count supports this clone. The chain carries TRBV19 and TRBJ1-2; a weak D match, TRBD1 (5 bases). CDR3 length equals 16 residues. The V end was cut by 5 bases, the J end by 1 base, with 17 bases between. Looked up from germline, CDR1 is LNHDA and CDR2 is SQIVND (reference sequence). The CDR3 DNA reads TGTGCCAGTAGTTCACGGACATTGGCGGTTAACTATGGCTACACCTTC. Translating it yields CASSSRTLAVNYGYTF.

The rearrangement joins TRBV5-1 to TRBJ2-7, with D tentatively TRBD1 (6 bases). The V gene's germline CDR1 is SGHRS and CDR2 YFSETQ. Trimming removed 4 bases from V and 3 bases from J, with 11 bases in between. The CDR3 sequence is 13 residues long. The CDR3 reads CASSTVQGYEQYF. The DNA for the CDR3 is TGCGCCAGCAGCACCGTACAGGGCTACGAGCAGTACTTC.

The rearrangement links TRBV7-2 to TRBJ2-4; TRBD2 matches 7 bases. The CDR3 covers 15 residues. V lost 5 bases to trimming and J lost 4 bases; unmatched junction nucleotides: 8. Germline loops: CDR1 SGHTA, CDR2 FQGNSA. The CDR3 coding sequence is TGTGCCAGCAGCCCCTCTAGCGGAATTAAAAACATTCAGTACTTC. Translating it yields CASSPSSGIKNIQYF.

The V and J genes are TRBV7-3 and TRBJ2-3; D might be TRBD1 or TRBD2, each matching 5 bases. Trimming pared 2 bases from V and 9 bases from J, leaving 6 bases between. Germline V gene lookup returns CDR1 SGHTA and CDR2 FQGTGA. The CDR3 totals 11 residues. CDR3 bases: TGTGCCAGCAGCTTACGGGACACGCAGTATTTT. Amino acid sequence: CASSLRDTQYF. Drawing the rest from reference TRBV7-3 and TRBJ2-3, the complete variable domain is GAGVSQTPSNKVTEKGKYVELRCDPISGHTALYWYRQSLGQGPEFLIYFQGTGAADDSGLPNDRFFAVRPEGSVSTLKIQRTERGDSAVYLCASSLRDTQYFGPGTRLTVL.

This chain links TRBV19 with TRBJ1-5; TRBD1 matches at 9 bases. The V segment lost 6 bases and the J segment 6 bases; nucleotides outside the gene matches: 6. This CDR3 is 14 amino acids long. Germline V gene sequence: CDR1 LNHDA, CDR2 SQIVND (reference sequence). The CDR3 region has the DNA TGTGCCAGTAGCCGGGACAGGGATGGTCAGCCCCAGCATTTT. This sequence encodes CASSRDRDGQPQHF. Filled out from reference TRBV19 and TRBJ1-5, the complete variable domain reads DGGITQSPKYLFRKEGQNVTLSCEQNLNHDAMYWYRQDPGQGLRLIYYSQIVNDFQKGDIAEGYSVSREKKESFPLTVTSAQKNPTAFYLCASSRDRDGQPQHFGDGTRLSIL.

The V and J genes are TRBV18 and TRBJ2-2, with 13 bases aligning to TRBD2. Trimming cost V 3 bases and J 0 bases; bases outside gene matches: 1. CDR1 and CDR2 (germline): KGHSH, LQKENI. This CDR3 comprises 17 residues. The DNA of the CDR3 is TGTGCCAGCTCACCGGGACTAGCGGGGACGAACACCGGGGAGCTGTTTTTT. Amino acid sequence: CASSPGLAGTNTGELFF.

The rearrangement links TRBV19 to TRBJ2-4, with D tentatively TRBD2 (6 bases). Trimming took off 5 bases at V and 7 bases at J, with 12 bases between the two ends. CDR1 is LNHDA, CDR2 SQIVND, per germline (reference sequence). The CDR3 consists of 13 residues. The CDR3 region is CASSRLGGNIQYF. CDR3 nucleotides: TGTGCCAGTAGTCGGTTGGGGGGTAACATTCAGTACTTC.

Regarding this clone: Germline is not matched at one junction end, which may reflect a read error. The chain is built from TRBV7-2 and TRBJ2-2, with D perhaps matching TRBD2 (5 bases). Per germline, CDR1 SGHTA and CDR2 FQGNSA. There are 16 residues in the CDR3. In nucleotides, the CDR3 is TGTGCCAGCAGCTTAAGATCCAGGTTTAACACCGGGGAGCTGCTTTTT. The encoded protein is CASSLRSRFNTGELLF.

The CDR3 here is CASSGPGQALGYTF. The DNA of the CDR3 is TGTGCCAGCTCTGGTCCAGGACAAGCACTTGGCTACACCTTC. V gene TRBV18 combines with J gene TRBJ1-2; the D gene is possibly TRBD1 (5 bases). The CDR3 runs 14 residues. The germline V and J ends were trimmed by 6 bases and 7 bases, with 18 bases remaining between them. Germline V gene sequence: CDR1 KGHSH, CDR2 LQKENI.

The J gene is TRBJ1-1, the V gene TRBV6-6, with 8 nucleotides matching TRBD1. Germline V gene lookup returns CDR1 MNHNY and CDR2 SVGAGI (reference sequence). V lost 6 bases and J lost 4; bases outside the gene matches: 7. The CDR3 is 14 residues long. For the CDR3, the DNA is TGTGCCAGCAGGACCGGACAGGGTGGCACTGAAGCTTTCTTT. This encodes CASRTGQGGTEAFF.

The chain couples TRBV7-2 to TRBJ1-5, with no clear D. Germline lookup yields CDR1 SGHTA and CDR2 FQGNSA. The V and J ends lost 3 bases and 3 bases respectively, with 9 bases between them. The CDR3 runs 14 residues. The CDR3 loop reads CASSLEPPNQPQHF. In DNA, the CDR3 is TGTGCCAGCAGCTTGGAACCGCCCAATCAGCCCCAGCATTTT.

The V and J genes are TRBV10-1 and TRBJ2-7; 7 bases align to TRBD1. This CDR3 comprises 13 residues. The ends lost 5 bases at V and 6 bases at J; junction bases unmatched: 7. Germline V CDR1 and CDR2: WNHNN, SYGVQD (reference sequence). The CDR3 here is CASSPDRIGEQYF. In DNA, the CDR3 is TGCGCCAGCAGTCCGGACAGGATTGGCGAGCAGTACTTC.

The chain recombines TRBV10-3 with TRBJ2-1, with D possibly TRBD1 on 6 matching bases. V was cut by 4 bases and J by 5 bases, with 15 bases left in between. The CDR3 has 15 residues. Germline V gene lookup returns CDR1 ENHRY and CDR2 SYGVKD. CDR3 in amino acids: CAISARRDTDNEQFF. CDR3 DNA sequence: TGTGCCATCAGTGCCCGCCGGGACACCGACAATGAGCAGTTCTTC.